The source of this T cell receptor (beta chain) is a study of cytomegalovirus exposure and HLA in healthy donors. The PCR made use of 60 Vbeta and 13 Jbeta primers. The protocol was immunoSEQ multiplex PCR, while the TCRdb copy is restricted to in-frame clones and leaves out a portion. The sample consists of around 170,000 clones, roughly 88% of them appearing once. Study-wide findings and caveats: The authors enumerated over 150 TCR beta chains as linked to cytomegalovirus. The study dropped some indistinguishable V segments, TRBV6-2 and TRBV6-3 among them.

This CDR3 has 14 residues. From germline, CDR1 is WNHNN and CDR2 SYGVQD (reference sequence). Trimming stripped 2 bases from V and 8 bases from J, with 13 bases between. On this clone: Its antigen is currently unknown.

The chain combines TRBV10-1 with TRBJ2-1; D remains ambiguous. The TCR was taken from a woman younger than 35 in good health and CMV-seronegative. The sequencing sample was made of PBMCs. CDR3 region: CASSEAGTHDEQFF. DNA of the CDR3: TGCGCCAGCAGTGAGGCAGGAACCCACGATGAGCAGTTCTTC.